Following are 31 T cell receptor beta chains from one sample sequenced in a study of T cell repertoires in cytomegalovirus infection. TCRdb re-derived calls from the reads in MiXCR, one entry per CDR3 protein. The top ten clones hold 1.5% to 2% of a sample with fewer than 250,000 distinct CDR3 sequences, roughly 12% of them seen once. The specimen sequenced was PBMCs. Receptor source: a human donor in good health (CMV status not recorded). Some clones in this sample may be carry-over from other donors' samples.

This clonotype was seen at least ten times. The chain combines TRBV12-3 or TRBV12-4 with TRBJ1-5; maybe TRBD1 (5 bases). V lost 2 bases and J 1 base, leaving 18 bases between the germline ends. There are 18 residues in the CDR3. CDR3 nucleotides: TGTGCCAGCAGTTTACTGGCCTCCCACGAGGGGAGCAATCAGCCCCAGCATTTT. Translated, it gives CASSLLASHEGSNQPQHF.

In its sample, this clonotype was seen many times. The genes are TRBV7-7 and TRBJ2-5; D may be TRBD2 (6 bases). This CDR3 has 15 residues. Germline values: CDR1 SSHAT, CDR2 FNYEAQ (reference sequence). Trimming removed 2 bases at V and 1 base at J, with 11 bases between. The CDR3 DNA follows: TGTGCCAGCAGCTTACAGTACGGGGGCCAAGAGACCCAGTACTTC. Translation gives CASSLQYGGQETQYF. The entire variable domain, with the rest obtained from reference TRBV7-7 and TRBJ2-5, is as follows: GAGVSQSPRYKVTKRGQDVTLRCDPISSHATLYWYQQALGQGPEFLTYFNYEAQPDKSGLPSDRFSAERPEGSISTLTIQRTEQRDSAMYRCASSLQYGGQETQYFGPGTRLLVL.

This clonotype was seen ten or more times. The chain has TRBV7-2 and TRBJ1-2, with 8 positions matching TRBD1. Germline trimming cut 2 bases from V and 2 bases from J; bases unmatched to any gene: 10. The CDR3 is made up of 17 amino acids. Germline V gene sequence: CDR1 SGHTA, CDR2 FQGNSA. Written as DNA, the CDR3 is TGTGCCAGCAGCTTAAGGGCAGGGGACAGGAGAAACTATGGCTACACCTTC. As protein: CASSLRAGDRRNYGYTF.

This clonotype has a count of ten or more. The chain uses TRBV7-9 and TRBJ1-5; D gene unclear. Trimming took 6 bases from V and 5 from J, leaving 20 bases between them. In germline, CDR1 is SEHNR, CDR2 FQNEAQ (reference sequence). CDR3 length: 16 amino acids. The CDR3 protein is CASSADGTSFYQPQHF. In nucleotides, the CDR3 is TGTGCCAGCAGTGCAGACGGAACAAGCTTCTATCAGCCCCAGCATTTT.

The chain couples TRBV28 to TRBJ2-5; D possibly matches TRBD1 or TRBD2 (5 bases each). The germline V gene encodes CDR1 MDHEN and CDR2 SYDVKM. Trimming removed 0 bases at V and 4 bases at J, with 12 bases between. The CDR3 consists of 15 residues. CDR3 loop: CASSLWPGSGETQYF. CDR3 sequence (DNA): TGTGCCAGCAGTTTATGGCCAGGGAGTGGAGAGACCCAGTACTTC. Filled out from reference TRBV28 and TRBJ2-5, the complete variable domain reads DVKVTQSSRYLVKRTGEKVFLECVQDMDHENMFWYRQDPGLGLRLIYFSYDVKMKEKGDIPEGYSVSREKKERFSLILESASTNQTSMYLCASSLWPGSGETQYFGPGTRLLVL.

At least ten counts were recorded for this clonotype. This chain joins TRBV7-2 and TRBJ2-5; TRBD2 might be the D (5 bases). The CDR3 consists of 14 residues. V was shortened by 5 bases and J by 1 base, with 11 bases between the two germline ends. Germline CDR1 SGHTA, CDR2 FQGNSA. The DNA of the CDR3 is TGTGCCAGCAGCCGCCGAGGGATCCAAGAGACCCAGTACTTC. It specifies CASSRRGIQETQYF.

This clonotype was seen only a few times. This chain links TRBV19 with TRBJ1-1; tentative D call: TRBD1 (6 bases). This CDR3 contains 10 residues. Germline CDR1 reads LNHDA; CDR2 reads SQIVND (reference sequence). The V end was cut by 8 bases, the J end by 11 bases, with 12 bases between. This chain's CDR3 is CASHREQAFF. The CDR3, as DNA: TGTGCCAGTCACAGGGAGCAGGCTTTCTTT.

This clonotype was counted at least ten times. The chain has TRBV7-2 and TRBJ2-3, with a possible D match to TRBD2 (6 bases). This CDR3 is 14 amino acids long. V was cut by 5 bases and J by 5 bases, with 14 bases left in between. Germline V gene lookup returns CDR1 SGHTA and CDR2 FQGNSA. The CDR3 protein is CASSPPGVIDTQYF. As DNA, the CDR3 is TGTGCCAGCAGCCCCCCGGGGGTGATAGATACGCAGTATTTT.

This clonotype showed up many times. This chain joins TRBV7-2 and TRBJ2-7; no clear D gene. Germline V CDR1 and CDR2: SGHTA, FQGNSA. The CDR3 totals 13 residues. V lost 3 bases and J lost 3, with 9 bases in between. The CDR3 sequence is CASSFADYYEQYF. The CDR3 DNA reads as TGTGCCAGCAGCTTTGCGGATTACTACGAGCAGTACTTC.

This clonotype was counted many times. The chain has TRBV7-3 and TRBJ2-6, with D possibly being TRBD1 (6 bases). This CDR3 comprises 17 residues. The V gene lost 1 base and the J gene lost 0 bases, with 10 bases spanning the gap. The germline V gene has CDR1 SGHTA and CDR2 FQGTGA. This chain's CDR3 is CASSLMATGSGANVLTF. CDR3 bases: TGTGCCAGCAGCTTAATGGCGACAGGCTCTGGGGCCAACGTCCTGACTTTC.

Written as DNA, the CDR3 is TGCAGCGTTGAGCCCACTAGGGCTGAGGGGACCCAGTACTTC. It codes for CSVEPTRAEGTQYF. This chain uses TRBV29-1 with TRBJ2-5, with TRBD2 as a possible D gene (5 bases). Germline CDR1 is SQVTM and CDR2 is ANQGSEA. Trimming removed 3 bases from V and 7 bases from J, with 18 bases in between. The CDR3 is 14 amino acids.

In this sample, this clonotype turned up many times. V gene TRBV7-2 combines with J gene TRBJ1-5, with D possibly matching TRBD1 (6 bases). This CDR3 contains 15 residues. V gave up 6 bases and J gave up 3 bases, with 15 bases separating them. The V gene's germline CDR1 is SGHTA and CDR2 FQGNSA. The DNA for the CDR3 is TGTGCCAGCAGTGTTGGTAGGGACACCAATCAGCCCCAGCATTTT. This encodes CASSVGRDTNQPQHF. Full variable domain (remainder filled in from reference TRBV7-2 and TRBJ1-5): GAGVSQSPSNKVTEKGKDVELRCDPISGHTALYWYRQSLGQGLEFLIYFQGNSAPDKSGLPSDRFSAERTGGSVSTLTIQRTQQEDSAVYLCASSVGRDTNQPQHFGDGTRLSIL.

This clonotype was detected ten times or more. V usage is TRBV7-2 and J usage is TRBJ1-3; tentatively, D is TRBD1 (5 bases). The V end was cut by 5 bases, the J end by 0 bases, with 14 bases between. The length of the CDR3 is 16 residues. The germline V gene has CDR1 SGHTA and CDR2 FQGNSA. CDR3 nucleotide sequence: TGTGCCAGCAGCCGCTTAACAGGTCTCTCTGGAAACACCATATATTTT. It specifies CASSRLTGLSGNTIYF.

This clonotype was seen many times. V gene TRBV12-3 or TRBV12-4 combines with J gene TRBJ2-1; 14 bases match TRBD2. The CDR3 is 16 amino acids. Unmatched junction bases numbered 6, after V lost 2 bases and J lost 9 bases. CDR3 in DNA: TGTGCCAGCAGTTTACCCGCAGGACTAGCGGGAGGTGAGCAGTTCTTC. Protein sequence: CASSLPAGLAGGEQFF.

At least ten counts were recorded for this clonotype. This sequence joins TRBV7-2 and TRBJ2-3, with 8 nucleotides matching TRBD1. CDR1 and CDR2 from the germline V gene are SGHTA and FQGNSA. The CDR3 is 15 residues long. V shed 2 bases, J shed 3 bases, and the junction held 4 bases outside the gene matches. CDR3 DNA: TGTGCCAGCAGCTTAACCGGACAGGGAACAGATACGCAGTATTTT. Protein product: CASSLTGQGTDTQYF. The variable domain in full, with the rest retrieved from reference TRBV7-2 and TRBJ2-3, is GAGVSQSPSNKVTEKGKDVELRCDPISGHTALYWYRQSLGQGLEFLIYFQGNSAPDKSGLPSDRFSAERTGGSVSTLTIQRTQQEDSAVYLCASSLTGQGTDTQYFGPGTRLTVL.

This clonotype was recorded at least ten times. The gene calls are TRBV14 and TRBJ2-6, with 10 bases aligning to TRBD1. V was pared by 6 bases and J by 2 bases, with 7 bases of the junction left unmatched. Germline V gives CDR1 SGHDN, CDR2 FVKESK. The CDR3 extends over 17 amino acids. The CDR3 nucleotides are TGTGCCAGCAGACCGGGACAGGGGACGCCTGGGGCCAACGTCCTGACTTTC. Translating it yields CASRPGQGTPGANVLTF.

This clonotype has at least ten counts. The J gene is TRBJ2-5, the V gene TRBV7-2; D unresolved. The CDR3 length is 14 residues. Trimming stripped 0 bases from V and 5 bases from J, with 10 bases between. Per the germline V gene, CDR1 is SGHTA and CDR2 is FQGNSA. The CDR3 DNA is TGTGCCAGCAGCTTAGCAGGATCCCTCGAGACCCAGTACTTC. Translation gives CASSLAGSLETQYF.

The J gene is TRBJ2-5, the V gene TRBV14; D assignment may be TRBD1 or TRBD2 (6 bases each). Trimming removed 5 bases at V and 5 bases at J, with 15 bases between. The germline V gene has CDR1 SGHDN and CDR2 FVKESK. The CDR3 is made up of 14 amino acids. CDR3 in DNA: TGTGCCAGCAGCATCGAGGGGGGCGCGGAGACCCAGTACTTC. Translating it yields CASSIEGGAETQYF.

This clonotype was detected ten times or more. The chain has TRBV2 and TRBJ1-1; maybe TRBD1 (5 bases). The CDR3 contains 13 residues. CDR1 is SNHLY, CDR2 FYNNEI, per germline. V was cut by 8 bases and J by 0 bases, with 10 bases left in between. This CDR3 is CASARGLNTEAFF. As DNA, the CDR3 is TGTGCCAGCGCGAGGGGATTGAACACTGAAGCTTTCTTT.

At least ten counts were recorded for this clonotype. This chain links TRBV7-2 with TRBJ2-5; D tentatively reads TRBD1 or TRBD2 (7 bases each). Germline CDR1 SGHTA, CDR2 FQGNSA. The CDR3 runs 14 residues. The germline V and J ends were trimmed by 4 bases and 5 bases, with 14 bases remaining between them. The CDR3 nucleotides read TGTGCCAGCAGCTGGCAGGGGGGGAGCGAGACCCAGTACTTC. It translates to CASSWQGGSETQYF.

The V call is TRBV28, the J call TRBJ1-3; D is perhaps TRBD1 (5 bases). The V gene's germline CDR1 is MDHEN and CDR2 SYDVKM. This CDR3 comprises 16 residues. V lost 6 bases and J 4 bases, leaving 19 bases between the germline ends. CDR3 in amino acids: CASSSPTVTAGNTIYF. The CDR3 DNA reads as TGTGCCAGCAGCTCCCCTACAGTGACAGCCGGAAACACCATATATTTT.

This chain links TRBV7-2 with TRBJ1-5; possibly TRBD1 for D (6 bases). The CDR3 runs 15 residues. V was trimmed by 3 bases and J by 2 bases, leaving 11 bases between them. CDR1 SGHTA and CDR2 FQGNSA come from the germline V gene. CDR3 sequence reads: CASSFGNRGNQPQHF. In DNA, the CDR3 is TGTGCCAGCAGCTTTGGCAACAGGGGCAATCAGCCCCAGCATTTT.

The rearrangement uses TRBV11-2 and TRBJ1-5; 7 bases agree with TRBD1. This CDR3 has 14 residues. J lost 2 bases, V lost 6 bases, and 4 bases had no gene match. Germline lookup yields CDR1 SGHAT and CDR2 FQNNGV. The CDR3 is CASSTGVGNQPQHF. The CDR3, as DNA: TGTGCCAGCAGTACAGGGGTGGGCAATCAGCCCCAGCATTTT.

This clonotype occurred many times. CDR3 residues: CASSFITGEGEKLFF. CDR3 bases: TGTGCCAGCAGCTTTATCACAGGGGAAGGGGAAAAACTGTTTTTT. The J gene is TRBJ1-4, the V gene TRBV5-6; TRBD1 aligns across 7 bases. J gave up 8 bases and V 2 bases, and 9 bases lay outside the gene matches. The V gene's germline CDR1 is SGHDT and CDR2 YYEEEE. The CDR3 totals 15 residues.

There are many counts of this clonotype. The chain recombines TRBV7-2 with TRBJ1-4, with a tentative D call TRBD1 (5 bases). The germline V and J ends were trimmed by 1 base and 8 bases, with 17 bases remaining between them. The CDR3 has 16 amino acids. Germline V gene lookup returns CDR1 SGHTA and CDR2 FQGNSA. The CDR3 sequence: CASSLDRTGIGEKLFF. The CDR3, as DNA: TGTGCCAGCAGCTTAGACCGAACAGGAATCGGGGAAAAACTGTTTTTT. The full variable domain, its missing parts supplied by reference TRBV7-2 and TRBJ1-4, is GAGVSQSPSNKVTEKGKDVELRCDPISGHTALYWYRQSLGQGLEFLIYFQGNSAPDKSGLPSDRFSAERTGGSVSTLTIQRTQQEDSAVYLCASSLDRTGIGEKLFFGSGTQLSVL.

This clonotype was counted at least ten times. V is TRBV19 and J is TRBJ1-1, with 7 bases aligning to TRBD1. Germline V gene sequence: CDR1 LNHDA, CDR2 SQIVND (reference sequence). Germline trimming cut 4 bases from V and 4 bases from J; bases unmatched to any gene: 6. CDR3 length equals 14 residues. This chain's CDR3 is CASSKQGVGTEAFF. DNA for the CDR3: TGTGCCAGTAGTAAGCAGGGGGTGGGCACTGAAGCTTTCTTT.

This clonotype was seen repeatedly, ten times or more. The V call is TRBV7-9, the J call TRBJ2-4; perhaps D is TRBD1 or TRBD2 (6 bases each). Looked up from germline, CDR1 is SEHNR and CDR2 is FQNEAQ (reference sequence). This CDR3 region has 16 residues. V was shortened by 4 bases and J by 0 bases, with 13 bases between the two germline ends. The CDR3 coding sequence is TGTGCCAGCAGCTGGGGGGCAGGGATAGCCAAAAACATTCAGTACTTC. It codes for CASSWGAGIAKNIQYF.

At least ten counts were recorded for this clonotype. The chain employs TRBV7-2 and TRBJ2-7; 7 bases map to TRBD2. The CDR3 is 13 residues long. The germline CDR1 and CDR2 sequences are SGHTA and FQGNSA. J lost 3 bases, V lost 2 bases, and 1 base had no gene match. Here the CDR3 reads CASSLTSDYEQYF. In nucleotides, the CDR3 is TGTGCCAGCAGCTTAACTAGCGACTACGAGCAGTACTTC. The whole variable domain, remainder taken from reference TRBV7-2 and TRBJ2-7, is GAGVSQSPSNKVTEKGKDVELRCDPISGHTALYWYRQSLGQGLEFLIYFQGNSAPDKSGLPSDRFSAERTGGSVSTLTIQRTQQEDSAVYLCASSLTSDYEQYFGPGTRLTVT.

This clonotype was found once. A read error may explain this, as a much larger clone is one base away. V gene TRBV4-2 combines with J gene TRBJ2-5; D unclear. Per germline, CDR1 LGHNA and CDR2 YNFKEQ. The CDR3 runs to 13 residues. As DNA, the CDR3 is TGTGCCAGCACCCAAGAAAAACGGGAGACCCAGTACTTC. Its protein product is CASTQEKRETQYF.

The rearrangement joins TRBV20-1 to TRBJ2-7; TRBD1 matches 8 bases. In germline, CDR1 is DFQATT, CDR2 SNEGSKA (reference sequence). The CDR3 contains 14 residues. Unmatched junction bases numbered 12, after V lost 6 bases and J lost 5 bases. The CDR3 coding sequence is TGCAGTGCCCCTCCCGGACAGGGATCCAACGAGCAGTACTTC. It is translated as CSAPPGQGSNEQYF.

In DNA form, the CDR3 reads TGTGCCAGCACGGCCGGACACCGATACGAGCAGTACTTC. The encoded protein is CASTAGHRYEQYF. This chain links TRBV6-6 with TRBJ2-7; tentative D call: TRBD1 (5 bases). Germline V gene sequence: CDR1 MNHNY, CDR2 SVGAGI (reference sequence). V was pared by 7 bases and J by 4 bases, with 14 bases between. This CDR3 has 13 amino acids.